This is a list of T cell receptor beta chains from one sample in a study of cytomegalovirus exposure and HLA in healthy donors. The method was immunoSEQ multiplex PCR; TCRdb's version includes in-frame clones alone and lacks a portion of them. Seen here are some 190,000 clones, roughly four fifths observed once, and the top ten hold 3.4%. Sequences were obtained from PBMCs. Source of these receptors: a man aged 35-49 years in good health and CMV-seropositive. Each CDR3 is given without its conserved first and last residue. D genes are given only for firm matches. Some rows have no size entry. The others give once, few or many, or a class for an expanded clone.

V gene | clone size | D gene | CDR3 protein
TRBV29-1 | - | TRBD2 | SVDGSGGETQY
TRBV7-9 | - | TRBD2 | ASSLASGTSGGNEQF
TRBV9 | - | - | ASSSRGGDSTDTQY
TRBV2 | - | - | ASSEEAGFPAEQY
TRBV18 | - | TRBD1 | ASSIIGTGGPGANVLT
TRBV18 | - | - | ASSPSGEQY
TRBV7-9 | - | - | ASSNPGQPQH
TRBV10-1 | few | - | ASTNTGSGPGRGMNTEAF
TRBV7-2 | - | - | ASSLGPGGADTQY
TRBV9 | - | TRBD1 | ASSVASSGTGSNQPQH
TRBV5-1 | - | - | ASSFGQSSGNTIY
TRBV6-5 | - | - | ASSSFGTGGQPQH
TRBV7-2 | - | TRBD2 | ASSAETSRSEQY
TRBV6-1 | - | TRBD1 | ASSSGGTQY
TRBV27 | - | - | ASSLRVTGELF
TRBV28 | - | TRBD2 | ASILSGLALGEQY
TRBV4-2 | - | TRBD2 | ASSPGLAGVEQY
TRBV19 | - | - | ASSIVGVYGYT
TRBV18 | - | - | ASSPQEGRGRFYEQY
TRBV6-5 | - | - | ASSTQDTQY
TRBV4-1 | - | - | ASSHDSVGEKLF
TRBV29-1 | - | - | SVDRGSYNEQF
TRBV11-2 | - | - | ASSLTPRDSEQY
TRBV6-1 | once | - | AGQRGRNYGYT
TRBV5-4 | few | - | ASSLGENTGELF
TRBV30 | - | TRBD1 | AWSVQGAGGYT
TRBV30 | - | - | AWRFTYEQY
TRBV4-1 | - | - | ASRHRGLEEDEQF
TRBV7-9 | - | TRBD2 | ASSLYGSGSSYNEQF
TRBV5-4 | - | TRBD2 | ASSPSGGYNEQF
TRBV2 | - | TRBD2 | ASSGGLAKVNSYEQY
TRBV4-3 | - | TRBD2 | ASSLISGGTYNEQF
TRBV19 | - | TRBD2 | ASSMISGGGETQY
TRBV4-3 | - | - | ASSQDPGDLEQY
TRBV28 | - | - | ASSLVVPPRTQY
TRBV5-1 | - | - | ASSLPGGATNEKLF
TRBV18 | - | - | ASSYRLATNEKLF
TRBV2 | - | TRBD1 | ASSPGQGDSPLH
TRBV11-2 | - | TRBD1 | ASTARRDRVTYEQY
TRBV9 | - | TRBD2 | ASSVGPSGRARETQY
TRBV18 | few | TRBD2 | ASSPRIREDEQF
TRBV27 | few | TRBD1 | ASSLWGTDVTTDTQY
TRBV29-1 | few | - | SVEDMEGTAYEQY
TRBV7-9 | - | TRBD1 | ASSLKGAGQGTEAF
TRBV5-6 | - | TRBD1 | ASSLANRGITEAF
TRBV9 | - | TRBD1 | ASSVGQGDNEKLF
TRBV10-3 | - | TRBD1 | AIQSGQGADYGYT
TRBV7-3 | - | TRBD2 | ASSQLAGPNTGELF
TRBV5-1 | once | - | ASSLSGENYEQY
TRBV11-2 | - | - | ASSLIGGRGDTQY
TRBV11-3 | once | TRBD1 | ASSPGTGMGGELF
TRBV7-2 | - | - | ASSLGGRASPLH
TRBV10-2 | - | TRBD2 | ASSRLAEPTGELF